This T cell receptor (beta chain) stems from a study of regulatory T cells in long-lasting Graves disease. Arm-PCR with iRepertoire HTBI primers amplified the CDR3 regions for these TCR beta libraries. Per the study methods: Overall, samples carried approximately 56 TRBV and about 15 TRBJ segments. TCRdb re-derived calls from the multiplex PCR reads in MiXCR, one entry per CDR3 protein. Here the V and J calls rest on TCRdb's processing, not on the authors' analysis. Found here are 500,000 to 800,000 distinct CDR3 sequences, approximately 31% of them singletons; the top ten hold about 42%. In its sample, this clonotype was seen a few times. Its antigen is still unknown. Whole-study results and caveats: Blood alone, not thyroid tissue, was studied.

Sample time point: persistent/refractory GD, antithyroid drugs over 5 years with positive TRAb. Researchers made the TCR library from RNA that was extracted from PBMCs. The source material was peripheral blood mononuclear cells (PBMCs), sampled when the disease was refractory, from a patient treated with antithyroid drugs. The receptor was derived from a female donor with Graves disease.

The CDR3 bases are TGTGCCAGCAGCCACAGACATCCCCAAGAGACCCAGTACTTC. This encodes CASSHRHPQETQYF. The chain is built from TRBV3-1 and TRBJ2-5; D is unclear. CDR1 and CDR2 (germline): LGHDT, YNNKEL (reference sequence). The CDR3 runs 14 residues. Trimming removed 3 bases from V and 1 base from J, with 9 bases in between.